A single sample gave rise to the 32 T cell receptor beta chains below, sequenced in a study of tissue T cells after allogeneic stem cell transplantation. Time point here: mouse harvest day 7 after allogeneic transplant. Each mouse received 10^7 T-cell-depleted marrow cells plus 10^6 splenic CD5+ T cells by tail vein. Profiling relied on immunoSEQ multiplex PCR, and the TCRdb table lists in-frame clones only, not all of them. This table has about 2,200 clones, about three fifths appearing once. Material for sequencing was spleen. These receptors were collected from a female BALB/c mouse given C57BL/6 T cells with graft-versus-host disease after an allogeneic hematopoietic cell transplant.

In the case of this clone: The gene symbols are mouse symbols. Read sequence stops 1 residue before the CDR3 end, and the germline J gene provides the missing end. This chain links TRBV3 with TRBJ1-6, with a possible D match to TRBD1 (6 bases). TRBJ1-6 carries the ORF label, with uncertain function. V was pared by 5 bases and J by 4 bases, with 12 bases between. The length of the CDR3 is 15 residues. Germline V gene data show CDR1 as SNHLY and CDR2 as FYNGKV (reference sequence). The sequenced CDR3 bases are TGTGCCAGCAGCCCTCCGGGACAATATAATTCGCCCCTCTAC. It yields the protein CASSPPGQYNSPLY. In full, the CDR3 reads CASSPPGQYNSPLYF.

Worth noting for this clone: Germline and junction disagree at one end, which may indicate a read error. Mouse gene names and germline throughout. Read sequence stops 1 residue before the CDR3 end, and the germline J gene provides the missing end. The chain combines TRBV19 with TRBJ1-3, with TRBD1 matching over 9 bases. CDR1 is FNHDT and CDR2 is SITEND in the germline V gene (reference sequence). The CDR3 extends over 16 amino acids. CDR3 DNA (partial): TGCCAGCAGTATAGACAGGGGGGCTATTCTGGAAATACGCTCTAT. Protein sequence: CQQYRQGGYSGNTLY. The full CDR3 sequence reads CQQYRQGGYSGNTLYF.

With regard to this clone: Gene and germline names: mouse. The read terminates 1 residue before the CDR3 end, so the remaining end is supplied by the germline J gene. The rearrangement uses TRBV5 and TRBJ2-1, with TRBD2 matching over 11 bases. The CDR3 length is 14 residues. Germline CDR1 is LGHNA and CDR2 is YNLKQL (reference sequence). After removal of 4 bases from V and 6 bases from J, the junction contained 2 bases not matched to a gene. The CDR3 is CASSRDWGFAEQFF. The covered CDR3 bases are TGTGCCAGCAGCCGGGACTGGGGGTTTGCTGAGCAGTTC.

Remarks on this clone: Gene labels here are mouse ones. The CDR3 region is CASSQQGPSGNTLYF. The CDR3 bases that were read are TGTGCCAGCAGCCAACAGGGGCCTTCTGGAAATACGCTCTAT. The chain recombines TRBV26 with TRBJ1-3; 7 nucleotides agree with TRBD1. Read sequence stops 1 residue before the CDR3 end, and the germline J gene provides the missing end. In germline, CDR1 is KGHPV, CDR2 FQNQEV (reference sequence). Trimming removed 6 bases from V and 0 bases from J; junction bases left unmatched: 5. The CDR3 runs to 15 residues.

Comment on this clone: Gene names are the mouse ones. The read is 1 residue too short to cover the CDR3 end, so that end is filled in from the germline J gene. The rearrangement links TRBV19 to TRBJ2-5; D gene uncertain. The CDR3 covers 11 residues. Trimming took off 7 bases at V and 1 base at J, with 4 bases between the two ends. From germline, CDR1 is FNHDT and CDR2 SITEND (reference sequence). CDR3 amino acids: CASSYQDTQYF. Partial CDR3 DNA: TGTGCCAGCTCATACCAAGACACCCAGTAC. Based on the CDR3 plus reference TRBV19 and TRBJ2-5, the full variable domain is GGIITQTPKFLIGQEGQKLTLKCQQNFNHDTMYWYRQDSGKGLRLIYYSITENDLQKGDLSEGYDASREKKSSFSLTVTSAQKNEMAVFLCASSYQDTQYFGPGTRLLVL.

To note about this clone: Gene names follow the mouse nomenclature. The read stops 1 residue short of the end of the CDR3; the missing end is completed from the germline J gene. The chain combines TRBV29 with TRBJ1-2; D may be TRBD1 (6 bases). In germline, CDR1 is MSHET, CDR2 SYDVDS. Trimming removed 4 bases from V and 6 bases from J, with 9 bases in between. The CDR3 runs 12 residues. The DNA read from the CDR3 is TGTGCTAGCAGTTCCAGGGGAGCCGACTACACC. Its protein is CASSSRGADYT. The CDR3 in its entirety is CASSSRGADYTF. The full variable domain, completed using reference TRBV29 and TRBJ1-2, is DMKVTQMPRYLIKRMGENVLLECGQDMSHETMYWYRQDPGLGLQLIYISYDVDSNSEGDIPKGYRVSRKKREHFSLILDSAKTNQTSVYFCASSSRGADYTFGSGTRLLVI.

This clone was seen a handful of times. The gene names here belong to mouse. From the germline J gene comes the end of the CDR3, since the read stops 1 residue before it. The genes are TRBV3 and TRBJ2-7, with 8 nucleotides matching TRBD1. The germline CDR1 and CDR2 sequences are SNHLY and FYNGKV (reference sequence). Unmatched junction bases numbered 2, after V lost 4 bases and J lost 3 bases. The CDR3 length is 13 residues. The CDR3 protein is CASSSGTGYEQYF. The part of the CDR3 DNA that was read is TGTGCCAGCAGCTCCGGGACAGGCTATGAACAGTAC. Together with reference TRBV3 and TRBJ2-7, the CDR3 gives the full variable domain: GPKVLQIPSHQIIDMGQMVTLNCDPVSNHLYFYWYKQILGQQMEFLVNFYNGKVMEKSKLFKDQFSVERPDGSYFTLKIQPTALEDSAVYFCASSSGTGYEQYFGPGTRLTVL.

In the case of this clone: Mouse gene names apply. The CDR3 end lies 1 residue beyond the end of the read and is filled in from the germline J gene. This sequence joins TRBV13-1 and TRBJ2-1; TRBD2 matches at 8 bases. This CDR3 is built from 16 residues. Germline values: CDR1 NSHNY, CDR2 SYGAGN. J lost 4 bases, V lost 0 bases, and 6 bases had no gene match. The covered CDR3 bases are TGTGCCAGCAGTGATGCCCTGGGGGGAGTTTATGCTGAGCAGTTC. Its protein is CASSDALGGVYAEQF. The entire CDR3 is CASSDALGGVYAEQFF.

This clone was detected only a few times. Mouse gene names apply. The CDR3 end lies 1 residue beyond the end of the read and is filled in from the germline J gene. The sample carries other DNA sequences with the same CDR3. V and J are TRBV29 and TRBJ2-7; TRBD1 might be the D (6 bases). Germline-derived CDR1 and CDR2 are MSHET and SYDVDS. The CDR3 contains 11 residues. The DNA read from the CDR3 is TGTGCCAGCGGGGACAACTATGAACAGTAC. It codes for CASGDNYEQY. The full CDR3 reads CASGDNYEQYF.

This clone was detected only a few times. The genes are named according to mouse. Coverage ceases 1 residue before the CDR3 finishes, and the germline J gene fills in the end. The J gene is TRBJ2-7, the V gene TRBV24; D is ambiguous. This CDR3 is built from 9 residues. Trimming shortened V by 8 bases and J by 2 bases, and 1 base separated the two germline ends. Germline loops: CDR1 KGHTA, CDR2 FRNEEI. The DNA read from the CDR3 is TGTGCCAGCCCCTATGAACAGTAC. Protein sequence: CASPYEQY. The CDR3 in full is CASPYEQYF.

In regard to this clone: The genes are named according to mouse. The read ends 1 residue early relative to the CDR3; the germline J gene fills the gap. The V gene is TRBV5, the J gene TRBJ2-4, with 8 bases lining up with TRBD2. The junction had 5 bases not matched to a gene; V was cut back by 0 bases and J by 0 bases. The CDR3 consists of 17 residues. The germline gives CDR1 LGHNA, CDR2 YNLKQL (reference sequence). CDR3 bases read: TGTGCCAGCAGCCAAGATGGGGGGGTAGGGAGTCAAAACACCTTGTAC. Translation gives CASSQDGGVGSQNTLY. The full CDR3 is CASSQDGGVGSQNTLYF.

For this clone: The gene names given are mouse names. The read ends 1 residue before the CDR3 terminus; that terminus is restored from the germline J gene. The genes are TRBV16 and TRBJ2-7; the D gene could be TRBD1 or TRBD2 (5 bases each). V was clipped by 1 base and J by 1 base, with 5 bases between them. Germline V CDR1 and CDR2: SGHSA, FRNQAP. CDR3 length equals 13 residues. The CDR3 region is CASSLGGSYEQYF. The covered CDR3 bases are TGTGCAAGCAGCTTAGGGGGGTCCTATGAACAGTAC.

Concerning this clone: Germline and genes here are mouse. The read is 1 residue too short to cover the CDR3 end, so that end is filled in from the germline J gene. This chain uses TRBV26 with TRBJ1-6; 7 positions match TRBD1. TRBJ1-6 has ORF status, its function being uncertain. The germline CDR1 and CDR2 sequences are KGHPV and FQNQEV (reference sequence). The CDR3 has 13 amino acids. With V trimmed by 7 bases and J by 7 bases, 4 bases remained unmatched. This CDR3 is CASKTGQNSPLYF. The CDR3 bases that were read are TGTGCCAGCAAGACAGGGCAGAATTCGCCCCTCTAC.

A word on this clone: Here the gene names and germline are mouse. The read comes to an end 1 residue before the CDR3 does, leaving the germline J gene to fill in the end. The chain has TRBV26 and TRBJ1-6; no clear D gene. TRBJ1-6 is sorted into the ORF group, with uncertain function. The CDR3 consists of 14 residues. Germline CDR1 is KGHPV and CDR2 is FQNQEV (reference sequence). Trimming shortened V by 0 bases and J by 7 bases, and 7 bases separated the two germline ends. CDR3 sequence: CASSLSGWNSPLYF. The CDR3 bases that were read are TGTGCCAGCAGTCTGTCGGGGTGGAATTCGCCCCTCTAC.

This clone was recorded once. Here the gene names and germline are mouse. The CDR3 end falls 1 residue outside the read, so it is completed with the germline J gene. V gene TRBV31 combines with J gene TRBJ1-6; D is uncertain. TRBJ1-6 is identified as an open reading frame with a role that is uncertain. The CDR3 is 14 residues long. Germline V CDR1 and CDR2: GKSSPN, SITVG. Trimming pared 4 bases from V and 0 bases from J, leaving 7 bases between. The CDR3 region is CAWKAGSYNSPLYF. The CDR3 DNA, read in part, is TGTGCCTGGAAGGCAGGTTCCTATAATTCGCCCCTCTAC.

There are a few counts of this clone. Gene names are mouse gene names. The part of the CDR3 DNA that was read is TGTGCCAGCAGCTTTCTGGGGAACTATGCTGAGCAGTTC. Amino acid sequence: CASSFLGNYAEQF. The full CDR3 reads CASSFLGNYAEQFF. The chain couples TRBV4 to TRBJ2-1; D might be TRBD2 (6 bases). The observed sequence ends 1 residue before the CDR3 terminus, with the missing tail filled in from the germline J gene. The V gene lost 4 bases and the J gene lost 1 base, with 8 bases spanning the gap. The CDR3 covers 14 residues. Germline assignment: CDR1 LGHDT and CDR2 YNNKQL (reference sequence).

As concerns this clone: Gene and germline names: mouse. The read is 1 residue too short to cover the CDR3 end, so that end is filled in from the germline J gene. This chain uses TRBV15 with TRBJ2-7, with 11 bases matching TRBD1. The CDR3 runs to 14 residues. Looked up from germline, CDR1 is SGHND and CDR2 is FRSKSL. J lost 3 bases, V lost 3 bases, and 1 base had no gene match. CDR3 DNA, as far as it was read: TGTGCCAGCAGTTTGGGGACAGGGGGCTATGAACAGTAC. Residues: CASSLGTGGYEQY. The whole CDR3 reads CASSLGTGGYEQYF.

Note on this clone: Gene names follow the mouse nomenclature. Incomplete CDR3 DNA: TGTGCAAGCAGCTTAGACAGGGCAAACACCGGGCAGCTCTAC. Amino acid sequence: CASSLDRANTGQLY. From start to end, the CDR3 is CASSLDRANTGQLYF. The J gene is TRBJ2-2, the V gene TRBV16, with D tentatively TRBD1 (5 bases). The sequenced fragment ends 1 residue before the CDR3 boundary, so the rest is inferred from the germline J gene. This CDR3 has 15 residues. Germline values: CDR1 SGHSA, CDR2 FRNQAP. The V end was cut by 0 bases, the J end by 0 bases, with 5 bases between.

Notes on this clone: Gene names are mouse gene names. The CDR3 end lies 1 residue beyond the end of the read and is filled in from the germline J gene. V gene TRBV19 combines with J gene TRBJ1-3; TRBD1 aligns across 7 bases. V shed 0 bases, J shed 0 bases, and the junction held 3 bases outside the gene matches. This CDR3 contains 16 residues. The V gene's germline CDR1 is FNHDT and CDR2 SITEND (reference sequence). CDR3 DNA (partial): TGTGCCAGCAGTATAGGGGACAGTAATTCTGGAAATACGCTCTAT. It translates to CASSIGDSNSGNTLY. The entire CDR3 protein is CASSIGDSNSGNTLYF.

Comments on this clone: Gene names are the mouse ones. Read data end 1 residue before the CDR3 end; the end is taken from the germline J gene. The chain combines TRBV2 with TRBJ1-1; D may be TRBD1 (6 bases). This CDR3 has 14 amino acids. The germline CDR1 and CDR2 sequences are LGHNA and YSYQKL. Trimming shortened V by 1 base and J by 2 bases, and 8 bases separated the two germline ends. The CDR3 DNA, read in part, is TGTGCCAGCAGCCAAGGGGGGGCTAACACAGAAGTCTTC. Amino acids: CASSQGGANTEVF. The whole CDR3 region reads CASSQGGANTEVFF.

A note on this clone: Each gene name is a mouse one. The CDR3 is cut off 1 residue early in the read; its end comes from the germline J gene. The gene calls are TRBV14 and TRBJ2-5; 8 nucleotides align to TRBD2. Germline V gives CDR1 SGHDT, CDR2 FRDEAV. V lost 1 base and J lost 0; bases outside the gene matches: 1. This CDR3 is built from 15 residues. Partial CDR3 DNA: TGTGCCAGCAGTTTCCCTGGGGGGAACCAAGACACCCAGTAC. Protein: CASSFPGGNQDTQY. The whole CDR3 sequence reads CASSFPGGNQDTQYF. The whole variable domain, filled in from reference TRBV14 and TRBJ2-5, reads EAGVTQSPRYAVLQEGQAVSFWCDPISGHDTLYWYQQPRDQGPQLLVYFRDEAVIDNSQLPSDRFSAVRPKGTNSTLKIQSAKQGDTATYLCASSFPGGNQDTQYFGPGTRLLVL.

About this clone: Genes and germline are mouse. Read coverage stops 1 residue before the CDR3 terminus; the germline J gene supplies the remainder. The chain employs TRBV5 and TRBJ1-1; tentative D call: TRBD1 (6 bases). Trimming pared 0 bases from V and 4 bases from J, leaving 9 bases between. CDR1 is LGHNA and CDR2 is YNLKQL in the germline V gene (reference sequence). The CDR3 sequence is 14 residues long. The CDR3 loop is CASSQDGTSTEVFF. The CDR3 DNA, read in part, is TGTGCCAGCAGCCAAGATGGGACATCCACAGAAGTCTTC.

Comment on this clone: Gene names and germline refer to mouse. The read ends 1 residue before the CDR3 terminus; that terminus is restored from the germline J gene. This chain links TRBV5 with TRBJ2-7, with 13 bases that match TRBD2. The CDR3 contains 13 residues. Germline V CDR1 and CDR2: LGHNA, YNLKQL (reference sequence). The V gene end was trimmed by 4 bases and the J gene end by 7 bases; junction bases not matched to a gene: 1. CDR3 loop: CASSRDWGGEQYF. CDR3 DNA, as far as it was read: TGTGCCAGCAGCCGGGACTGGGGGGGGGAACAGTAC.

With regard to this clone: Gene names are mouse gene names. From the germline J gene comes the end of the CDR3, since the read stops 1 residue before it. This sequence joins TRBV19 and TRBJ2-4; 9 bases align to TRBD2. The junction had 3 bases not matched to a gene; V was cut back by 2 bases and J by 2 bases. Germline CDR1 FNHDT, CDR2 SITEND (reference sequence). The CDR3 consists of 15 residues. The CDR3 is CASSITGGFQNTLYF. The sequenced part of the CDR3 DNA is TGTGCCAGCAGTATTACTGGGGGGTTTCAAAACACCTTGTAC.

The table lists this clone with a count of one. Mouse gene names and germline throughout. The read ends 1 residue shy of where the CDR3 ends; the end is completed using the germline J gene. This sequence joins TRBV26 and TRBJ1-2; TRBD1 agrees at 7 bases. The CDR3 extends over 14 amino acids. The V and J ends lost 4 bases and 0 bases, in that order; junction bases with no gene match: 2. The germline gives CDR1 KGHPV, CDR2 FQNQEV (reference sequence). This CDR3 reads CASSRTGANSDYTF. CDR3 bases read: TGTGCCAGCAGTCGGACAGGAGCAAACTCCGACTACACC. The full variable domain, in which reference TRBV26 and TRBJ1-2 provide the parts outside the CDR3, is NSKVIQTPRYLVKGQGQKAKMRCIPEKGHPVVFWYQQNKNNEFKFLINFQNQEVLQQIDMTEKRFSAECPSNSPCSLEIQSSEAGDSALYLCASSRTGANSDYTFGSGTRLLVI.

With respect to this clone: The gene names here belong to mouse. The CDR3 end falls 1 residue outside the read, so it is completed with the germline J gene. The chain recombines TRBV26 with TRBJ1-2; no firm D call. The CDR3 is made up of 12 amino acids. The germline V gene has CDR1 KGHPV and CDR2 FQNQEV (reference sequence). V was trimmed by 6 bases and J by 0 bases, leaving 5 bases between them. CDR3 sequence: CASSRTNSDYTF. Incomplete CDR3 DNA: TGTGCCAGCAGCCGAACAAACTCCGACTACACC. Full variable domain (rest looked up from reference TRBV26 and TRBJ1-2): NSKVIQTPRYLVKGQGQKAKMRCIPEKGHPVVFWYQQNKNNEFKFLINFQNQEVLQQIDMTEKRFSAECPSNSPCSLEIQSSEAGDSALYLCASSRTNSDYTFGSGTRLLVI.

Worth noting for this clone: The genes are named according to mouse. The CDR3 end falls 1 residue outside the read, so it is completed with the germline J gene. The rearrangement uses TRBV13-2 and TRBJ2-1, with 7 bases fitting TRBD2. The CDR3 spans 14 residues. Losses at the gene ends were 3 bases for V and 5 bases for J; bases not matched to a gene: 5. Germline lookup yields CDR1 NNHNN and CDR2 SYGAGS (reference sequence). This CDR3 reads CASGAGGRNAEQFF. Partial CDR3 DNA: TGTGCCAGCGGTGCTGGGGGAAGGAATGCTGAGCAGTTC.

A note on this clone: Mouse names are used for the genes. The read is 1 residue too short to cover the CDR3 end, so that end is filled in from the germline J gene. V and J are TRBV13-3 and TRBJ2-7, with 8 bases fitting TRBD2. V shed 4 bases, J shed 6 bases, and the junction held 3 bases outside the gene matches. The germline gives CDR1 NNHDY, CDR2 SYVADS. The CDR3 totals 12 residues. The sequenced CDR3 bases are TGTGCCAGCAGTTTGACTGGGGTTGAACAGTAC. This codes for CASSLTGVEQY. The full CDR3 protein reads CASSLTGVEQYF.

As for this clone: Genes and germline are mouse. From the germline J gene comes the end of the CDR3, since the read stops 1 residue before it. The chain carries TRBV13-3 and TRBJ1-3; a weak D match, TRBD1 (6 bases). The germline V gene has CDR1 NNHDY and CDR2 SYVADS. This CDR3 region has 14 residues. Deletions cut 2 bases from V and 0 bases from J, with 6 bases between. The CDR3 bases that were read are TGTGCCAGCAGTGACAGGGGTTCTGGAAATACGCTCTAT. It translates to CASSDRGSGNTLY. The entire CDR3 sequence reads CASSDRGSGNTLYF.

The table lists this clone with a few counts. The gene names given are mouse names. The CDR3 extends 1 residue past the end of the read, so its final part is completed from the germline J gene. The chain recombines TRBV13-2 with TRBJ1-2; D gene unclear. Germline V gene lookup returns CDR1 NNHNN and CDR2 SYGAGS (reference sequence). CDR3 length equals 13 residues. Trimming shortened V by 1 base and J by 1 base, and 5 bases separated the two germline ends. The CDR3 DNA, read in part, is TGTGCCAGCGGTGATCGGGGAAACTCCGACTACACC. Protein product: CASGDRGNSDYT. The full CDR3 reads CASGDRGNSDYTF.

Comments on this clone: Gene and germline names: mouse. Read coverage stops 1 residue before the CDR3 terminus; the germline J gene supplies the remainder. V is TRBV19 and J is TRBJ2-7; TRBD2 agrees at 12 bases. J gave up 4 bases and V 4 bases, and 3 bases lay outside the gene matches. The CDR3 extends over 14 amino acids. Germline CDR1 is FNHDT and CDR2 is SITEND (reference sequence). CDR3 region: CASSGGLGGYEQYF. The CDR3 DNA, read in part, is TGTGCCAGCAGTGGGGGACTGGGGGGTTATGAACAGTAC.

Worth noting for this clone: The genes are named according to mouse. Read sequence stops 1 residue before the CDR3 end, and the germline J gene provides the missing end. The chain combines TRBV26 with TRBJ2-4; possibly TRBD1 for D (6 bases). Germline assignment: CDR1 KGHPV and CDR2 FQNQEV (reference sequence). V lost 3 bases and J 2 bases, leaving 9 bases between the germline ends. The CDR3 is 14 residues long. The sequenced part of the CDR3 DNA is TGTGCCAGCAGTCTAGGGACAATTCAAAACACCTTGTAC. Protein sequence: CASSLGTIQNTLY. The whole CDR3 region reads CASSLGTIQNTLYF.